Shown below are 28 T cell receptor beta chains from a single sample sequenced in a study of CD8 T cells in Susac syndrome. A quantity of roughly 0.5 to 1 ug RNA underwent reverse transcription using random hexamers. TCRdb passed the immunoSEQ multiplex PCR reads through MiXCR, listing each CDR3 protein once. The sample yields around 300,000 distinct CDR3 sequences, 92% seen once. The sample consisted of CD4+ T cells from PBMCs. The origin of the receptors is a human donor with multiple sclerosis.

The chain links TRBV18 to TRBJ2-1, with no clear D. Trimming stripped 5 bases from V and 7 bases from J, with 9 bases between. The length of the CDR3 is 12 residues. Germline lookup yields CDR1 KGHSH and CDR2 LQKENI. The CDR3 nucleotides are TGTGCCAGCTCAACCCAAGGTAATGAGCAGTTCTTC. The encoded protein is CASSTQGNEQFF.

This rearrangement joins TRBV3-1 to TRBJ2-1, with 8 bases aligning to TRBD1. CDR3 length equals 16 residues. Trimming removed 1 base from V and 4 bases from J; junction bases left unmatched: 6. Germline V gives CDR1 LGHDT, CDR2 YNNKEL (reference sequence). CDR3 protein: CASSQVGRTGYNEQFF. As DNA, the CDR3 is TGTGCCAGCAGCCAAGTGGGGCGGACAGGGTACAATGAGCAGTTCTTC.

The chain couples TRBV29-1 to TRBJ2-5; 8 nucleotides line up with TRBD1. The CDR3 is 12 residues long. Germline V CDR1 and CDR2: SQVTM, ANQGSEA. J lost 5 bases, V lost 7 bases, and 6 bases had no gene match. The CDR3 DNA reads as TGCAGCGCCAGGGGGCTTGGGGAGACCCAGTACTTC. Residues: CSARGLGETQYF.

The chain links TRBV29-1 to TRBJ2-1, with D possibly matching TRBD1 (5 bases). CDR1 and CDR2 (germline): SQVTM, ANQGSEA. CDR3 length: 13 residues. Trimming removed 6 bases at V and 6 bases at J, with 15 bases between. The CDR3 loop reads CSVDIKLGNEQFF. CDR3 coding DNA: TGCAGCGTGGACATTAAACTCGGCAATGAGCAGTTCTTC.

V and J are TRBV29-1 and TRBJ1-1; no clear D. Per the germline V gene, CDR1 is SQVTM and CDR2 is ANQGSEA. V shed 6 bases and J shed 8 bases, with 13 bases lying between them. There are 11 residues in the CDR3. This CDR3 is CSVRGEGEAFF. In DNA form, the CDR3 reads TGCAGCGTCCGTGGGGAAGGGGAAGCTTTCTTT.

The J gene is TRBJ1-1, the V gene TRBV20-1; D gene uncertain. The CDR3 consists of 12 residues. Between the trimmed V and J ends, which lost 4 bases and 12 bases, there was a span of 18 bases. Looked up from germline, CDR1 is DFQATT and CDR2 is SNEGSKA (reference sequence). Here the CDR3 DNA reads TGCAGTGCTATGGCACAGAGGAGTTTAACTTTCTTT. This encodes CSAMAQRSLTFF.

J is TRBJ1-1 and V is TRBV3-1; a possible D gene is TRBD1 (5 bases). Trimming removed 1 base from V and 5 bases from J, with 17 bases in between. Germline CDR1 and CDR2: LGHDT and YNNKEL (reference sequence). The CDR3 consists of 16 residues. CDR3 DNA: TGTGCCAGCAGCCAAGGCCCGGGGGTGAGAAGAACTGAAGCTTTCTTT. Translation: CASSQGPGVRRTEAFF.

The genes are TRBV5-1 and TRBJ1-2; no definite D call. The CDR3 runs 14 residues. Trimming removed 0 bases from V and 6 bases from J, with 12 bases in between. CDR1 is SGHRS and CDR2 is YFSETQ in the germline V gene. CDR3 amino acids: CASSLAIGTDGYTF. The CDR3 region has the DNA TGCGCCAGCAGCTTGGCCATTGGAACGGATGGCTACACCTTC.

This rearrangement joins TRBV5-1 to TRBJ2-5; 9 nucleotides align to TRBD2. Trimming cost V 2 bases and J 4 bases; bases outside gene matches: 9. The CDR3 length is 16 residues. Per germline, CDR1 SGHRS and CDR2 YFSETQ. Written as DNA, the CDR3 is TGCGCCAGCAGCTTCGGCGGGGGGGCCGGAGGAGAGACCCAGTACTTC. Protein product: CASSFGGGAGGETQYF.

V gene TRBV15 combines with J gene TRBJ2-7; 7 bases agree with TRBD1. This CDR3 has 13 residues. Germline-derived CDR1 and CDR2 are LNHNV and YYDKDF (reference sequence). J was trimmed by 3 bases and V by 5 bases; bases with no gene match: 4. CDR3: CATSSNRGYEQYF. The CDR3 coding sequence is TGTGCCACCAGCTCAAACAGGGGCTACGAGCAGTACTTC.

The chain uses TRBV7-8 and TRBJ1-2; D remains ambiguous. Germline assignment: CDR1 SGHVS and CDR2 FQNEAQ. Trimming removed 5 bases at V and 6 bases at J, with 22 bases between. This CDR3 has 16 residues. The CDR3: CASSPRRWQVVDGYTF. CDR3 in DNA: TGTGCCAGCAGCCCACGCCGGTGGCAGGTCGTCGATGGCTACACCTTC.

The chain links TRBV19 to TRBJ2-5, with 8 bases identical to TRBD1. Germline V gene lookup returns CDR1 LNHDA and CDR2 SQIVND (reference sequence). The CDR3 totals 16 residues. V lost 4 bases to trimming and J lost 6 bases; unmatched junction nucleotides: 13. The CDR3 coding sequence is TGTGCCAGTAGTACGGTCTGGACAGGGACAATGAAGACCCAGTACTTC. This translates into CASSTVWTGTMKTQYF.

The chain joins TRBV7-9 to TRBJ1-3, with 8 bases fitting TRBD1. Per the germline V gene, CDR1 is SEHNR and CDR2 is FQNEAQ (reference sequence). The CDR3 has 13 residues. V dropped 5 bases and J dropped 4; count of bases not matched to a gene: 1. This CDR3 is CASSNRGGNTIYF. The DNA of the CDR3 is TGTGCCAGCAGCAACAGGGGGGGAAACACCATATATTTT.

The gene calls are TRBV4-3 and TRBJ1-2, with 7 positions matching TRBD1. Per germline, CDR1 LGHNA and CDR2 YSLEER. The V gene end was trimmed by 3 bases and the J gene end by 4 bases; junction bases not matched to a gene: 20. The CDR3 sequence is 19 residues long. DNA of the CDR3: TGCGCCAGCAGCCACCGTCCAGGAAGGGGGCTGGGGGAGTCCTATGGCTACACCTTC. The encoded protein is CASSHRPGRGLGESYGYTF.

This chain joins TRBV29-1 and TRBJ1-4; D may be TRBD1 (6 bases). The length of the CDR3 is 14 residues. The germline gives CDR1 SQVTM, CDR2 ANQGSEA. The V end was cut by 7 bases, the J end by 5 bases, with 17 bases between. The CDR3: CSASYRDWNEKLFF. DNA for the CDR3: TGCAGCGCCTCATACAGGGATTGGAATGAAAAACTGTTTTTT. Filled out from reference TRBV29-1 and TRBJ1-4, the complete variable domain reads SAVISQKPSRDICQRGTSLTIQCQVDSQVTMMFWYRQQPGQSLTLIATANQGSEATYESGFVIDKFPISRPNLTFSTLTVSNMSPEDSSIYLCSASYRDWNEKLFFGSGTQLSVL.

This clonotype was counted once. The chain employs TRBV18 and TRBJ2-7; 7 nucleotides line up with TRBD1. Germline lookup yields CDR1 KGHSH and CDR2 LQKENI. The CDR3 runs to 15 residues. With 3 bases clipped from V and 5 bases from J, the junction kept 10 bases outside the gene matches. The CDR3 DNA reads as TGTGCCAGCTCACCTCAACGGGGACAGCTCCACGAGCAGTACTTC. This gives the protein CASSPQRGQLHEQYF. The whole variable domain, filled in from reference TRBV18 and TRBJ2-7, reads NAGVMQNPRHLVRRRGQEARLRCSPMKGHSHVYWYRQLPEEGLKFMVYLQKENIIDESGMPKERFSAEFPKEGPSILRIQQVVRGDSAAYFCASSPQRGQLHEQYFGPGTRLTVT.

The J gene is TRBJ2-7, the V gene TRBV6-5; a weak D match, TRBD1 (6 bases). Germline V gene sequence: CDR1 MNHEY, CDR2 SVGAGI. The CDR3 is made up of 12 amino acids. Trimming pared 5 bases from V and 3 bases from J, leaving 8 bases between. For the CDR3, the DNA is TGTGCCAGCAGTACAGGGTACTACGAGCAGTACTTC. It codes for CASSTGYYEQYF.

The chain joins TRBV7-8 to TRBJ2-7; 10 bases align to TRBD2. The length of the CDR3 is 15 residues. Trimming at V came to 5 bases and at J to 2 bases, leaving 6 bases not matched to a gene. Germline values: CDR1 SGHVS, CDR2 FQNEAQ. CDR3 coding DNA: TGTGCCAGCAGCCTACTGAGCGGGAGGGCCTACGAGCAGTACTTC. Residues: CASSLLSGRAYEQYF.

The J gene is TRBJ2-2, the V gene TRBV6-1; the D is unclear. Germline CDR1 is MNHNS and CDR2 is SASEGT. The V end lost 5 bases, the J end lost 5 bases, and 21 bases lay between the germline ends. The CDR3 has 17 amino acids. CDR3 loop: CASSKLWGGSGTGELFF. In DNA form, the CDR3 reads TGTGCCAGCAGTAAGCTGTGGGGTGGCTCCGGGACCGGGGAGCTGTTTTTT.

The chain is built from TRBV15 and TRBJ2-5; D unclear. The length of the CDR3 is 13 residues. V was trimmed by 4 bases and J by 2 bases, leaving 8 bases between them. The germline V gene encodes CDR1 LNHNV and CDR2 YYDKDF (reference sequence). The DNA of the CDR3 is TGTGCCACCAGCACCCAGCTACAAGAGACCCAGTACTTC. It specifies CATSTQLQETQYF.

The V and J genes are TRBV12-3 or TRBV12-4 and TRBJ1-1; D gene unclear. This CDR3 contains 16 residues. The V end lost 5 bases, the J end lost 4 bases, and 20 bases lay between the germline ends. This CDR3 reads CASSPSPQYSLTEAFF. DNA of the CDR3: TGTGCCAGCAGTCCTTCGCCACAGTATTCCCTCACTGAAGCTTTCTTT.

This chain uses TRBV4-3 with TRBJ2-7; TRBD2 might be the D (6 bases). V was clipped by 1 base and J by 0 bases, with 28 bases between them. This CDR3 is built from 21 residues. Germline V gives CDR1 LGHNA, CDR2 YSLEER. This CDR3 reads CASSQVLAHPMLSGPSYEQYF. Here the CDR3 DNA reads TGCGCCAGCAGCCAAGTTCTGGCTCACCCGATGCTTAGCGGACCCTCCTACGAGCAGTACTTC.

The V gene is TRBV14, the J gene TRBJ2-6, with no clear D. Germline V gives CDR1 SGHDN, CDR2 FVKESK. The CDR3 is made up of 15 amino acids. Trimming cost V 2 bases and J 0 bases, with 5 bases left between them. The chain's CDR3 is CASSQYVSGANVLTF. In nucleotides, the CDR3 is TGTGCCAGCAGCCAATACGTCTCTGGGGCCAACGTCCTGACTTTC.

The chain carries TRBV12-5 and TRBJ2-2, with unresolved D. Germline CDR1 is LGHNT and CDR2 is FRNRAP. CDR3 size: 13 residues. Between the trimmed V and J ends, which lost 7 bases and 4 bases, there was a span of 10 bases. This chain's CDR3 is CASAIAGTGELFF. The DNA of the CDR3 is TGTGCTAGTGCCATCGCCGGCACCGGGGAGCTGTTTTTT. The full variable domain, its missing parts supplied by reference TRBV12-5 and TRBJ2-2, is DARVTQTPRHKVTEMGQEVTMRCQPILGHNTVFWYRQTMMQGLELLAYFRNRAPLDDSGMPKDRFSAEMPDATLATLKIQPSEPRDSAVYFCASAIAGTGELFFGEGSRLTVL.

This chain links TRBV5-1 with TRBJ2-2; 9 bases map to TRBD2. The CDR3 covers 16 residues. Germline assignment: CDR1 SGHRS and CDR2 YFSETQ. The J segment lost 5 bases and the V segment lost 0 bases, leaving 5 bases of the junction unmatched. CDR3 sequence (DNA): TGCGCCAGCAGCTTGGCCGGGACTAGCTTAACCGGGGAGCTGTTTTTT. As protein: CASSLAGTSLTGELFF.

This chain joins TRBV30 and TRBJ1-1, with D uncertain. This CDR3 is built from 13 residues. Trimming took off 0 bases at V and 5 bases at J, with 10 bases between the two ends. Germline V lookup: CDR1 GTSNPN, CDR2 SVGIG (reference sequence). The CDR3 region is CAWSVPGKTEAFF. In nucleotides, the CDR3 is TGTGCCTGGAGTGTACCCGGAAAAACTGAAGCTTTCTTT.

This clonotype was seen a single time. The chain recombines TRBV5-1 with TRBJ2-3; unclear D gene. The germline CDR1 and CDR2 sequences are SGHRS and YFSETQ. V was cut by 0 bases and J by 2 bases, with 7 bases left in between. CDR3 length: 14 amino acids. The CDR3 region is CASSLGTATDTQYF. The CDR3 nucleotides read TGCGCCAGCAGCTTGGGGACCGCCACAGATACGCAGTATTTT.

This clonotype occurred a few times. The chain is built from TRBV12-3 or TRBV12-4 and TRBJ2-2; D remains unclear. Trimming took 1 base from V and 4 from J, leaving 4 bases between them. This CDR3 has 13 residues. CDR3 nucleotides: TGTGCCAGCAGTTTAGAACTCACCGGGGAGCTGTTTTTT. This codes for CASSLELTGELFF.